These T cell receptor beta chains were read from a single sample in a study of post-analysis software for immune sequencing data. TCRdb itself ran the PCR reads through MiXCR, one entry per CDR3 protein. The sample consists of about 180,000 distinct CDR3 sequences, about 29% of them appearing once. Sequencing input: blood. The receptor source for this set is a girl aged 5 to 17 with multiple sclerosis. Both conserved end residues are part of each CDR3. The D gene is left open where the match is weak. The size entry is marked missing in some rows and otherwise reads once, few, many or a size class.

clone size	J gene	V gene	D gene	CDR3 DNA	CDR3 protein
many	TRBJ1-2	TRBV5-1	-	TGCGCCAGCAGCTCACTAGAAGGGTATGGCTACACCTTC	CASSSLEGYGYTF
many	TRBJ2-1	TRBV20-1	TRBD1	TGCAGTGCTCCTAGGACAGGGGACTACAATGAGCAGTTCTTC	CSAPRTGDYNEQFF
-	TRBJ1-1	TRBV14	-	TGTGCCAGCAGCCAAGTATCCACTGAAGCTTTCTTT	CASSQVSTEAFF
-	TRBJ2-7	TRBV10-2	-	TGCGCCAGCAGCTCGCGGAGCGGAGATTACGAGCAGTACTTC	CASSSRSGDYEQYF
-	TRBJ2-7	TRBV20-1	-	TGCAGTGCTAGAGATACGCGGAACTACGAGCAGTACTTC	CSARDTRNYEQYF
few	TRBJ1-1	TRBV11-2	-	TGTGCCAGCAGCTTACACAGGGTCAGAGCTTTCTTT	CASSLHRVRAFF
-	TRBJ2-5	TRBV5-1	TRBD2	TGCGCCAGCAGCTTGGGCCCTGGACTAGCGGAGGAGACCCAGTACTTC	CASSLGPGLAEETQYF
-	TRBJ2-3	TRBV5-1	TRBD2	TGCGCCAGCAGCTTTGAACATCGGCTAGCGGGAGTCACAGATACGCAGTATTTT	CASSFEHRLAGVTDTQYF
-	TRBJ2-5	TRBV10-3	-	TGTGCCATCGGGGGCAGGGGCAACAATGAGCAGTACTTC	CAIGGRGNNEQYF
many	TRBJ2-6	TRBV29-1	TRBD1	TGCAGCGTTGAAATGACAGGGACTGGGGCCAACGTCCTGACTTTC	CSVEMTGTGANVLTF
-	TRBJ2-3	TRBV27	TRBD1	TGTGCCAGCAGTGTTCCGGGACAGAATACGCAGTATTTT	CASSVPGQNTQYF
few	TRBJ2-7	TRBV12-3/TRBV12-4	-	TGTGCCAGCACCCTAAGGAGGGGCGAGCAGTACTTC	CASTLRRGEQYF
few	TRBJ2-3	TRBV9	-	TGTGCCAGCAGCGTAGTCGGCGCGTCTAGCACAGATACGCAGTATTTT	CASSVVGASSTDTQYF
-	TRBJ2-1	TRBV5-1	TRBD2	TGCGCCAGCAGCTTGACTGGCGGGAGGGCCAATGAGCAGTTCTTC	CASSLTGGRANEQFF
-	TRBJ2-3	TRBV4-1	TRBD2	TGCGCCAGCGCGGGACTAGCGGGGCTTGGCGATACGCAGTCTTTT	CASAGLAGLGDTQSF
-	TRBJ2-2	TRBV24-1	-	TGTGCCACCAGTGATTTCCGCAGCATCACCGGGGAGCTGTTTTTT	CATSDFRSITGELFF
many	TRBJ2-7	TRBV7-9	-	TGTGCCAGCAGCTCTGGGGGGATCTCGGAGTACTTC	CASSSGGISEYF
-	TRBJ2-7	TRBV7-2	TRBD2	TGTGCCAGCAGCTTTAGCGGGGAGGTTTACGAGCAGTACTTC	CASSFSGEVYEQYF
-	TRBJ1-5	TRBV7-2	-	TGTGCCAGCAGCCCTAGCTCAGGGATTAGGAATCAGCCCCAGCATTTT	CASSPSSGIRNQPQHF
-	TRBJ2-1	TRBV9	-	TGTGCCAGCAGCGTGTATGTGGGAACCTACAATGAGCAGTTCTTC	CASSVYVGTYNEQFF
-	TRBJ1-1	TRBV5-1	-	TGCGCCAGCAGACTGGGGAACACTGAAGCTTTCTTT	CASRLGNTEAFF
-	TRBJ2-7	TRBV11-2	TRBD2	TGTGCCAGCAGCTTCGATCGGGCTATGGGGAGGGCCTCCTACGAGCAGTACTTC	CASSFDRAMGRASYEQYF
-	TRBJ2-1	TRBV11-2	-	TGTGCCAGCAGCTTAGAATATCTCAGAGGCTATGAGCAGTTCTTC	CASSLEYLRGYEQFF
few	TRBJ2-5	TRBV2	-	TGTGCCAGCAGTGAGAGGGCTTGGGAGACCCAGTACTTC	CASSERAWETQYF
-	TRBJ2-7	TRBV2	-	TGTGCCAGCGGCGGGTTCACCCTTGAGCAGTACTTC	CASGGFTLEQYF
-	TRBJ2-7	TRBV6-1	TRBD2	TGTGCCGGCAGTGGGGGACTAGCTCCGCCCTACAATGAGCAGTACTTC	CAGSGGLAPPYNEQYF
few	TRBJ2-3	TRBV12-3/TRBV12-4	-	TGTGCCAGCAGTTTAAGTACAGATACGGAGTATTTT	CASSLSTDTEYF
-	TRBJ2-1	TRBV7-9	-	TGTGCCAGCAACCCTGCAGGGTACAATGAGCAGTTCTTC	CASNPAGYNEQFF
-	TRBJ1-2	TRBV5-1	-	TGCGCCAGCAGCGAGGCAGTGAACTATGGCTACACCTTC	CASSEAVNYGYTF
many	TRBJ1-2	TRBV28	-	TGTGCCAGCAGTTTATCCACTCATGGCTACACCTTC	CASSLSTHGYTF
few	TRBJ2-2	TRBV20-1	TRBD1	TGCAGTGCCGGGAGGACAGGGGACACCGGGGAGCTGTTTTTT	CSAGRTGDTGELFF
many	TRBJ1-2	TRBV29-1	-	TGCAGCGTTGTAGGGGCGGAGGGCTACACCTTC	CSVVGAEGYTF
few	TRBJ2-7	TRBV24-1	-	TGTGCCACCAGTGACTTCTACGAGCAGTACTTC	CATSDFYEQYF
-	TRBJ1-1	TRBV27	-	TGTGCCAGCACCCCTCGAATAGGATCCACTGAAGCTTTCTTT	CASTPRIGSTEAFF
-	TRBJ1-2	TRBV6-1	-	TGTGCCAGCAGTTTCGAGCGGAATAACTATGGCTACACCTTC	CASSFERNNYGYTF
-	TRBJ2-7	TRBV10-3	-	TGTGCCATCAGTGTTCCCTCCGGGACTTGCGGAAGATGGCAGTCCTACGAGCAGTACTTC	CAISVPSGTCGRWQSYEQYF
many	TRBJ2-7	TRBV4-1	TRBD2	TGCGCCAGCAGCCAAGATTGGGCTAGCGGGAGCGAGCAGTACTTC	CASSQDWASGSEQYF